This TCR beta chain derives from a study of blood T cell repertoires in COVID-19. Study-level background: COVID-19 samples from acute and convalescent phases originated in the United States, Italy and Spain.

Original methodology: Amplification with reference gene primers provided the estimates of nucleated cell counts. Clones were read by immunoSEQ multiplex PCR, and TCRdb kept only the in-frame ones, dropping some. The V and J calls and clone size were taken over from that table, and D and trimming were inferred from the DNA. The sample has 350,000 to 450,000 clones, 89% seen once; the top ten hold around 1.2%. This sequence was found in a man aged 35 to 55 with acute or convalescent COVID-19. Sequenced sample: peripheral blood.

CDR3 loop: CASSFNGERQPQHF. CDR3 nucleotide sequence: TGTGCCAGCAGCTTCAACGGAGAGCGTCAGCCCCAGCATTTT. The rearrangement uses TRBV7-8 and TRBJ1-5; D not resolved. The CDR3 has 14 residues. Trimming removed 3 bases from V and 6 bases from J, with 12 bases in between. Germline assignment: CDR1 SGHVS and CDR2 FQNEAQ. The variable domain in full, with the rest retrieved from reference TRBV7-8 and TRBJ1-5, is GAGVSQSPRYKVAKRGQDVALRCDPISGHVSLFWYQQALGQGPEFLTYFQNEAQLDKSGLPSDRFFAERPEGSVSTLKIQRTQQEDSAVYLCASSFNGERQPQHFGDGTRLSIL.